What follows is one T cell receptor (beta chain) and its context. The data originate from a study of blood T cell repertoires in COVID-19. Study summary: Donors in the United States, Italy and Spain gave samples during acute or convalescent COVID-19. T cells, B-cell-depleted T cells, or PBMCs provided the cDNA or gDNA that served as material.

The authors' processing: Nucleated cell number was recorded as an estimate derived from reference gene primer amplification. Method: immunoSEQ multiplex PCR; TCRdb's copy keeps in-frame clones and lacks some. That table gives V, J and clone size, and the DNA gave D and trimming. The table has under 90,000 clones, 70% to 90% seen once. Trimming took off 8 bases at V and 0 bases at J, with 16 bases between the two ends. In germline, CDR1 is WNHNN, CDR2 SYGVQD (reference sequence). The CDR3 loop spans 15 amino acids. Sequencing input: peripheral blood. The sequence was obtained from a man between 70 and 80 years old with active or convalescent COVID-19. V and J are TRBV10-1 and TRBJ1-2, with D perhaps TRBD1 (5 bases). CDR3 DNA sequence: TGCGCCAGCCGAAGACAGATATTCTCTAACTATGGCTACACCTTC. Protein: CASRRQIFSNYGYTF.